This T cell receptor beta chain was found in a study of T cells in Graves' hyperthyroidism and ophthalmopathy (dated 2019 in TCRdb). Concerning the study at large: Peripheral blood was sampled at the time of initial diagnosis, prior to any treatment. Thyroid tissue and blood T-cell repertoires from six Graves' hyperthyroidism patients were also compared in the study. To identify distinguishing TCR V-J signatures, a discovery cohort of some 99 patients was used, comprising fewer than 45 with Graves' ophthalmopathy and roughly 60 with stable Graves' hyperthyroidism. According to the paper, TCR Vbeta CDR3 sequencing was carried out on about 140 peripheral blood samples, which came from over 40 ophthalmopathy, some 73 hyperthyroidism and about 17 progressor patients. Prospective prediction of ophthalmopathy was tested in an independent validation cohort consisting of 18 hyperthyroidism patients and some 15 patients who later progressed to ophthalmopathy. After sampling, hyperthyroidism patients received methimazole starting at 30 mg daily, and ophthalmopathy patients received high-dose intravenous methylprednisolone. For training and testing, the 100 or so patients in the discovery cohort were randomly divided in a 7:3 ratio.

The CDR3 runs 15 amino acids, cysteine and phenylalanine included. The DNA shown is the 45-base CDR3, in frame from base 1. V is cut back by 5 bases and J by 5 bases, with 10 bases in the junction unmatched. CDR1 and CDR2 (SEHNR, FQNEAQ) derive from the germline V gene (reference sequence). Moderately to severely active disease, a Clinical Activity Score of at least 3, a NOSPECS grade of at least 4, and a duration under 3 months were present in ophthalmopathy patients. The study excluded patients with uncontrolled infections, other autoimmune diseases, pregnancy or lactation. Clinical symptoms, serum thyroxine and TRAb, thyroid ultrasound, and orbital computed tomography formed the basis for the diagnoses. Ficoll-Paque density gradient centrifugation was used to isolate PBMCs from about 9.4 ml of fresh peripheral blood. Total RNA was extracted with Trizol reagent, and quality was checked on an Agilent 2100 Bioanalyzer.

TCR beta CDR3 regions were amplified from RNA transcripts. For the first round of RT-PCR on the TCR CDR3, the HTBI primer set was used together with the Qiagen OneStep RT-PCR kit. A second multiplex PCR round built the libraries, followed by size selection and purification. Paired-end sequencing of the libraries was performed with 100 bp reads on an Illumina HiSeq2000. The original pipeline was this. SOAPnuke was used to process the raw data, removing reads that contained adapters or uncalled bases, had a mean Phred below 15, or lacked an exact match to the constant primer or identifier. COPE v1.2.5 was used to merge the high-quality paired reads, and each unique nucleotide sequence was defined as a clonotype. Clonotypes were aligned to IMGT TRBV, TRBD and TRBJ reference segments using MiTCR v1.1. Analysis was restricted to V-J combinations with a frequency above 0.0001, which covered approximately 99% of repertoires. The TCS score was defined as F50 (clonal expansion) divided by E x V (chaos), with BLOSUM62-based TCRdist calculated between CDR3 peptides within each V-J. Welch's t-statistics and random forest reduced approximately 520 V-J features to 10 to 15, which were used in a naive Bayes classifier (R e1071). Through fastp at Q25 and MiXCR, TCRdb rebuilt clones from the public reads, retaining in-frame beta chains. Rows merge per CDR3 protein into single entries with the most common DNA and genes. TCRdb's processing, not the authors', yielded these V and J calls. The sample contains approximately 520,000 distinct CDR3 sequences, roughly 24% of them found a single time. Of the sample, approximately 11% falls within the top ten clones.

Of note for this clonotype: Its recognized antigen is unknown. Nothing much larger sits one base from this clone, and base qualities are not available.

What the work shows at the level of the full study, not this receptor alone: Ophthalmopathy was separated from stable hyperthyroidism by a 13 V-J signature model, with 85% to 90% sensitivity and approximately 84% specificity obtained in cross-validation and 80%/75% obtained in testing. In validation, progression to ophthalmopathy was predicted by the model with around 70% sensitivity and under 85% specificity, a median of approximately 7.1 months before onset. Sample size was not statistically predetermined, and blinding of investigators to group allocation was not performed. Most expanded thyroid clonotypes (frequency above 0.001) were also found in blood, which suggests that blood repertoires may mirror thyroid immune responses.

The sequence was obtained from a woman younger than 45 with Graves' ophthalmopathy. Specimen: blood. Here the chain combines TRBV7-9 and TRBJ2-7, and 9 junction bases match TRBD2. The CDR3 reads as follows: CASSLLAGRGDEQYF. Read as DNA, the sequence is TGTGCCAGCAGCCTCCTAGCGGGGAGAGGTGACGAGCAGTACTTC.